The entry below gives a single TCR beta chain sequence along with its context. The antigen it recognizes is unknown. No much larger clone exists at a distance of one base, and base qualities are not known. One collaborating source in Seattle enrolled patients during active infection and followed them longitudinally through the course of disease. The collaborating institutions used their own protocols to collect whole blood in K2EDTA tubes. For TCRbeta analysis, collaborators shipped samples as frozen whole blood, isolated PBMCs, or DNA extracted from either of those sample types. The data belong to a study of blood T cell repertoires in COVID-19 (dated by TCRdb to 2020 to 2022). Regarding the study in general: Samples from collaborators originated in the United States, Italy and Spain and spanned both the acute and convalescent phases of COVID-19. The prospective study material was composed of cDNA or gDNA derived from T cells, B-cell-depleted T cells, or PBMCs. Subjects who had been exposed to COVID-19, were actively infected with it, or had recovered from it provided the deeply sampled blood TCRbeta repertoires that made up the dataset. A freely available public database, intended as a resource for researchers studying the immune response to SARS-CoV-2, is where the repertoires were released. Samples were obtained from the ongoing ImmuneRACE study (first 160 participants) and from over a thousand subjects provided by 6 global collaborators. The sample metadata nearly always contained a de-identified subject ID, COVID-19 status, age in years and sex. Where HLA class I and class II types were available, the types were taken from metadata supplied by the sample provider, not from assay-based typing.

Broad study findings and their caveats: How much clinical and demographic metadata was included differed by source and by participant, and the metadata was provided uncurated.

The CDR3, from cysteine to phenylalanine, totals 14 residues. The read is trimmed to its CDR3 DNA, 42 bases read in frame from base 1. A distance of 10 bases separates the germline ends of V and J, which lose 2 bases and 2 bases respectively. The germline V gene provides CDR1 MNHEY and CDR2 SVGAGI. The immunoSEQ Assay, a bias-controlled multiplex PCR, was used to amplify TCRbeta CDR3 regions from genomic DNA. As for the authors' bioinformatics: The number of nucleated cells in each sample was estimated by amplification of reference gene primers within the assay. To quantify the absolute abundance of each unique TCRbeta CDR3 rearrangement, sequence reads were collapsed and filtered. Productive Simpson clonality was computed per sample as the square root of Simpson's diversity index over productive rearrangements. The table was pulled from immuneACCESS by TCRdb, which kept in-frame rearrangements only. Such tables lose some clones; where checked, under half of the loss comes from unresolved V genes, and the rest has no known cause. The V and J calls and clone size are taken from that table; D and trimming were inferred from the DNA. In all, the sample holds roughly 410,000 clones, and about 88% of those were seen once. The leading ten clones occupy approximately 1.5% of the sample.

In this chain, TRBV6-5 is recombined with TRBJ2-7, and the D gene may be TRBD1, 6 bases matching. Source material: peripheral blood. The TCR was taken from a woman aged 40 to 55 with COVID-19, enrolled during active disease. This receptor carries the CDR3 CASSYPGEPYEQYF. The DNA sequence is TGTGCCAGCAGTTACCCAGGGGAGCCCTACGAGCAGTACTTC.